Each of the 19 T cell receptor beta chains below was sequenced from the same sample in a study of blood T cell repertoires in COVID-19. This table comes from immunoSEQ multiplex PCR, and its TCRdb copy is limited to in-frame clones, with some not included. The profile covers about 400,000 clones, with about 90% appearing a single time and over 1.5% taken by the ten largest. The sequencing sample was made of PBMCs or T cells enriched from blood (not recorded which). The receptors were sampled from a young woman with acute COVID-19.

The chain couples TRBV19 to TRBJ1-6; TRBD1 aligns across 7 bases. V was clipped by 8 bases and J by 7 bases; unmatched bases: 8. Germline V lookup: CDR1 LNHDA, CDR2 SQIVND (reference sequence). The CDR3 sequence is 14 residues long. CDR3 in amino acids: CASGRDRENSPLHF. The CDR3 bases are TGTGCCAGTGGAAGGGACAGAGAGAATTCACCCCTCCACTTT.

This CDR3 is CASSPRRGGTGNTIYF. DNA for the CDR3: TGTGCCAGCAGCCCACGACGAGGAGGTACTGGAAACACCATATATTTT. J is TRBJ1-3 and V is TRBV2; no firm D call. The germline V gene has CDR1 SNHLY and CDR2 FYNNEI. The CDR3 totals 16 residues. V was clipped by 6 bases and J by 2 bases, with 17 bases between them.

The chain combines TRBV7-7 with TRBJ1-1, with D possibly being TRBD1 (6 bases). The V end lost 3 bases, the J end lost 1 base, and 6 bases lay between the germline ends. The CDR3 totals 13 residues. Germline assignment: CDR1 SSHAT and CDR2 FNYEAQ (reference sequence). The CDR3 coding sequence is TGTGCCAGCAGCTTGGGACAGAACACTGAAGCTTTCTTT. It specifies CASSLGQNTEAFF.

The rearrangement links TRBV19 to TRBJ1-2; no reliable D call. This CDR3 is built from 13 residues. V lost 4 bases to trimming and J lost 2 bases, with 8 bases between them. Germline CDR1 LNHDA, CDR2 SQIVND (reference sequence). The CDR3 spells CASSTTDNYGYTF. The CDR3 bases are TGTGCCAGTAGTACCACAGACAACTATGGCTACACCTTC.

The chain recombines TRBV5-1 with TRBJ2-1; TRBD1 matches 7 bases. The V gene end was trimmed by 4 bases and the J gene end by 6 bases; junction bases not matched to a gene: 7. CDR3 length: 14 amino acids. From germline, CDR1 is SGHRS and CDR2 YFSETQ. In DNA form, the CDR3 reads TGCGCCAGCAGCCAACGGGACAGACCCAATGAGCAGTTCTTC. This translates into CASSQRDRPNEQFF.

This chain uses TRBV5-8 with TRBJ2-3; D ambiguous. Looked up from germline, CDR1 is SGHTS and CDR2 is YDEGEE. The CDR3 sequence is 15 residues long. V gave up 2 bases and J gave up 2 bases, with 12 bases separating them. CDR3 sequence: CASSFGGLPTDTQYF. The CDR3 region has the DNA TGTGCCAGCAGCTTTGGCGGTCTCCCCACAGATACGCAGTATTTT.

The chain links TRBV25-1 to TRBJ2-7; a possible D gene is TRBD1 (5 bases). The CDR3 loop spans 11 amino acids. V gave up 7 bases and J gave up 3 bases, with 7 bases separating them. Germline V gene lookup returns CDR1 MGHDK and CDR2 SYGVNS. CDR3 DNA: TGTGCCAGCATACAGGACTACGAGCAGTACTTC. Amino acid sequence: CASIQDYEQYF.

Turning to this clone: Other DNA sequences in the sample encode the same CDR3. The chain uses TRBV28 and TRBJ2-1; D perhaps matches TRBD1 (5 bases). The CDR3 has 12 amino acids. Germline-derived CDR1 and CDR2 are MDHEN and SYDVKM. Trimming stripped 1 base from V and 7 bases from J, with 5 bases between. The CDR3 sequence: CASSLSGNEQFF. The CDR3 region has the DNA TGTGCCAGCAGTTTATCAGGGAATGAGCAGTTCTTC.

V is TRBV27 and J is TRBJ2-5; D call uncertain. The CDR3 covers 13 residues. The germline V gene has CDR1 MNHEY and CDR2 SMNVEV (reference sequence). V was clipped by 3 bases and J by 1 base, with 6 bases between them. The CDR3 coding sequence is TGTGCCAGCAGTTTCCTCGGCCAAGAGACCCAGTACTTC. It encodes CASSFLGQETQYF.

The rearrangement joins TRBV11-1 to TRBJ2-7; 7 positions match TRBD1. Germline V lookup: CDR1 SGHAT, CDR2 FQDESV (reference sequence). The V gene end was trimmed by 5 bases and the J gene end by 2 bases; junction bases not matched to a gene: 9. The length of the CDR3 is 15 residues. CDR3 DNA: TGTGCCAGCAGCCCAGGGGGACCCCTAACCTACGAGCAGTACTTC. Protein product: CASSPGGPLTYEQYF.

This clone has more than one count but fewer than ten. The chain links TRBV13 to TRBJ2-2; a possible D gene is TRBD2 (5 bases). CDR1 and CDR2 (germline): PRHDT, FYEKMQ (reference sequence). This CDR3 contains 16 residues. The V end lost 2 bases, the J end lost 0 bases, and 10 bases lay between the germline ends. The DNA for the CDR3 is TGTGCCAGCAGCTTACGGGCCGGGACGAACACCGGGGAGCTGTTTTTT. Translating gives CASSLRAGTNTGELFF.

This clone showed up just a few times. The V call is TRBV30, the J call TRBJ1-6; unclear D gene. Germline loops: CDR1 GTSNPN, CDR2 SVGIG (reference sequence). V lost 0 bases to trimming and J lost 6 bases, with 3 bases between them. The CDR3 length is 12 residues. CDR3 protein: CAWSVLNSPLHF. The CDR3 bases are TGTGCCTGGAGTGTACTTAATTCACCCCTCCACTTT.

The chain couples TRBV30 to TRBJ1-1, with TRBD1 identical over 10 bases. CDR1 GTSNPN and CDR2 SVGIG come from the germline V gene (reference sequence). Losses at the gene ends were 3 bases for V and 4 bases for J; bases not matched to a gene: 5. The length of the CDR3 is 14 residues. The CDR3 DNA sequence: TGTGCCTGGAGCGCGACAGGGGGCATCACTGAAGCTTTCTTT. It yields the protein CAWSATGGITEAFF.

The chain's CDR3 is CASSYQTGVRETEAFF. CDR3 sequence (DNA): TGTGCCAGCAGTTACCAGACAGGGGTAAGGGAAACTGAAGCTTTCTTT. The chain employs TRBV6-5 and TRBJ1-1, with 8 bases that match TRBD1. V trimming: 2 bases; J trimming: 5 bases; junction bases outside the gene matches: 10. The germline V gene has CDR1 MNHEY and CDR2 SVGAGI. CDR3 length: 16 residues.

The chain links TRBV6-5 to TRBJ2-1; D remains unclear. CDR1 is MNHEY, CDR2 SVGAGI, per germline. The germline V and J ends were trimmed by 6 bases and 7 bases, with 13 bases remaining between them. CDR3 length: 13 residues. The CDR3 sequence is CASRQGLRNEQFF. The DNA of the CDR3 is TGTGCCAGCAGGCAAGGTTTGCGGAATGAGCAGTTCTTC.

This clone was counted once. The chain is built from TRBV5-1 and TRBJ1-5, with D tentatively TRBD1 (5 bases). Trimming shortened V by 0 bases and J by 0 bases, and 16 bases separated the two germline ends. There are 18 residues in the CDR3. CDR1 SGHRS and CDR2 YFSETQ come from the germline V gene. CDR3 nucleotides: TGCGCCAGCAGCTTGGGGACACAACCGCCAGATAGCAATCAGCCCCAGCATTTT. It encodes CASSLGTQPPDSNQPQHF. Drawing the rest from reference TRBV5-1 and TRBJ1-5, the complete variable domain is KAGVTQTPRYLIKTRGQQVTLSCSPISGHRSVSWYQQTPGQGLQFLFEYFSETQRNKGNFPGRFSGRQFSNSRSEMNVSTLELGDSALYLCASSLGTQPPDSNQPQHFGDGTRLSIL.

CDR3 amino acids: CASRRSGSSGNTIYF. In DNA, the CDR3 is TGTGCCAGCAGGCGTAGCGGGTCCTCTGGAAACACCATATATTTT. This sequence joins TRBV6-5 and TRBJ1-3, with unresolved D. This CDR3 comprises 15 residues. Germline V gives CDR1 MNHEY, CDR2 SVGAGI. V was pared by 6 bases and J by 0 bases, with 12 bases between.

This clone has a single count. J is TRBJ1-5 and V is TRBV6-1; 8 positions agree with TRBD1. There are 15 residues in the CDR3. Trimming removed 0 bases from V and 7 bases from J; junction bases left unmatched: 5. The germline CDR1 and CDR2 sequences are MNHNS and SASEGT. The CDR3 loop reads CASSEARDRRQPQHF. The CDR3 bases are TGTGCCAGCAGTGAAGCGCGGGACAGGAGGCAGCCCCAGCATTTT.

The V gene is TRBV14, the J gene TRBJ1-5; 8 bases are a match to TRBD1. The CDR3 runs to 16 residues. The germline CDR1 and CDR2 sequences are SGHDN and FVKESK. The junction had 10 bases not matched to a gene; V was cut back by 4 bases and J by 5 bases. The CDR3 coding sequence is TGTGCCAGCAGCCCTTTACAGGGGGACCAGGATCAGCCCCAGCATTTT. Translated, it gives CASSPLQGDQDQPQHF. The full variable domain, in which reference TRBV14 and TRBJ1-5 provide the parts outside the CDR3, is EAGVTQFPSHSVIEKGQTVTLRCDPISGHDNLYWYRRVMGKEIKFLLHFVKESKQDESGMPNNRFLAERTGGTYSTLKVQPAELEDSGVYFCASSPLQGDQDQPQHFGDGTRLSIL.